The rows below give T cell receptor beta chains drawn from one sample of a study of vaccination effects on CD4 cells after COVID-19. Clones were sequenced by immunoSEQ multiplex PCR, and TCRdb holds only the in-frame ones, with some missing. This table holds more than 11,000 clones, 76% found once. The antigens these receptors bind are not known. Specimen: CD4+ T cells from PBMCs cultured with HCoV-229E spike peptides, collected before COVID-19 vaccination. The receptors here all came from a human donor who received a COVID-19 vaccine. CDR3s include the opening cysteine and the closing phenylalanine or tryptophan. Fields, in order: clone size, D gene, J gene, V gene, CDR3 DNA, CDR3 protein. D genes are given only for firm matches. Expanded clones are given a class, and other clones once, few, many or no size at all.

size: NA
D: TRBD1
J: TRBJ2-3
V: TRBV4-2
DNA: TGTGCCAGCAGCACCCGGACAGGGGGCACAGATACGCAGTATTTT
CDR3: CASSTRTGGTDTQYF

size: NA
D: NA
J: TRBJ1-1
V: TRBV5-6
DNA: TGTGCCAGCAGCTTGGCCAGGAACACTGAAGCTTTCTTT
CDR3: CASSLARNTEAFF

size: NA
D: NA
J: TRBJ1-6
V: TRBV5-4
DNA: TGTGCCAGCAGCCCGAGTGGGGAGGATAATTCACCCCTCCACTTT
CDR3: CASSPSGEDNSPLHF

size: NA
D: TRBD1
J: TRBJ2-7
V: TRBV7-9
DNA: TGTGCCAGCAGCCGCCTGGGGGACAGGTCCTACGAGCAGTACTTC
CDR3: CASSRLGDRSYEQYF

size: NA
D: NA
J: TRBJ1-1
V: TRBV19
DNA: TGTGCCAGTAGTATGGGGGGGCAGGGCCGAACTGAAGCTTTCTTT
CDR3: CASSMGGQGRTEAFF

size: NA
D: NA
J: TRBJ1-2
V: TRBV9
DNA: TGTGCCAGCAGCGTAGATGGAGGGCCCTACTATGGCTACACCTTC
CDR3: CASSVDGGPYYGYTF

size: NA
D: NA
J: TRBJ1-3
V: TRBV18
DNA: TGTGCCAGCTCACCAGCCAGCTCTGGAAACACCATATATTTT
CDR3: CASSPASSGNTIYF

size: NA
D: NA
J: TRBJ1-6
V: TRBV5-4
DNA: TGTGCCAGCAGCAATTATAATTCACCCCTCCACTTT
CDR3: CASSNYNSPLHF

size: NA
D: NA
J: TRBJ2-7
V: TRBV5-8
DNA: TGTGCCAGCAGCTTCGGGGCGGGGGCGTACGAGCAGTACTTC
CDR3: CASSFGAGAYEQYF

size: NA
D: TRBD2
J: TRBJ2-1
V: TRBV5-6
DNA: TGTGCCAGCAGCTTCGGACGTAGCGGGAGGCCGCGGGAGGGAAATGAGCAGTTCTTC
CDR3: CASSFGRSGRPREGNEQFF

size: NA
D: TRBD2
J: TRBJ2-1
V: TRBV5-1
DNA: TGCGCCAGCAGCCCCCTAGCGGGAGGGCCCAGTGAGCAGTTCTTC
CDR3: CASSPLAGGPSEQFF

size: few
D: NA
J: TRBJ2-7
V: TRBV7-9
DNA: TGTGCCAGCAGCCCCGGGACGCCGTCCTACGAGCAGTACTTC
CDR3: CASSPGTPSYEQYF

size: NA
D: TRBD1
J: TRBJ2-7
V: TRBV6-2/TRBV6-3
DNA: TGTGCCAGCAGTTCCCCGGGACAGGGGTTTCGTCACGAGCAGTACTTC
CDR3: CASSSPGQGFRHEQYF

size: NA
D: NA
J: TRBJ2-5
V: TRBV4-2
DNA: TGTGCCAGCAGCCAAGAGGGAGGCGAGACCCAGTACTTC
CDR3: CASSQEGGETQYF

size: NA
D: NA
J: TRBJ2-6
V: TRBV5-1
DNA: TGCGCCAGCAGCTTGGACGGGACCAGCTCTGGGGCCAACGTCCTGACTTTC
CDR3: CASSLDGTSSGANVLTF

size: NA
D: NA
J: TRBJ1-6
V: TRBV7-2
DNA: TGTGCCAGCAGCTTAAATTCACCCCTCCACTTT
CDR3: CASSLNSPLHF

size: NA
D: NA
J: TRBJ2-7
V: TRBV28
DNA: TGTGCCAGCTGCGGGCTAGCAGCCTACGAGCAGTACTTC
CDR3: CASCGLAAYEQYF

size: NA
D: TRBD2
J: TRBJ2-3
V: TRBV7-2
DNA: TGTGCCAGCAGCTTACGGCTAGCGGGGGGGGCCCCCACAGATACGCAGTATTTT
CDR3: CASSLRLAGGAPTDTQYF

size: few
D: NA
J: TRBJ2-7
V: TRBV5-4
DNA: TGTGCCAGCAGCCCGCGGGACAACTCCTACGAGCAGTACTTC
CDR3: CASSPRDNSYEQYF

size: few
D: NA
J: TRBJ2-3
V: TRBV2
DNA: TGTGCCAGCAGCCGGGGGGGACAGGGCACAGATACGCAGTATTTT
CDR3: CASSRGGQGTDTQYF

size: NA
D: NA
J: TRBJ1-1
V: TRBV28
DNA: TGTGCCAGCTTTGGCCCCATGAACACTGAAGCTTTCTTT
CDR3: CASFGPMNTEAFF

size: NA
D: NA
J: TRBJ1-1
V: TRBV18
DNA: TGTGCCAGCTCACCTTATTGGGACTTTCGACGGGTCAACACTGAAGCTTTCTTT
CDR3: CASSPYWDFRRVNTEAFF

size: once
D: TRBD2
J: TRBJ2-7
V: TRBV28
DNA: TGTGCCAGCAGTCTAAGCGGGAGGGATCCCTACGAGCAGTACTTC
CDR3: CASSLSGRDPYEQYF

size: NA
D: NA
J: TRBJ2-5
V: TRBV25-1
DNA: TGTGCCAGCAGTTGGGGAGAGACCCAGTACTTC
CDR3: CASSWGETQYF

size: NA
D: NA
J: TRBJ1-1
V: TRBV7-2
DNA: TGTGCCAGCAGCACACAGGGAAGAGCCACTGAAGCTTTCTTT
CDR3: CASSTQGRATEAFF

size: NA
D: NA
J: TRBJ1-2
V: TRBV19
DNA: TGTGCCAGTAGTATCGGCAGGGCTTTAGGCTACACCTTC
CDR3: CASSIGRALGYTF

size: NA
D: TRBD1
J: TRBJ2-3
V: TRBV19
DNA: TGTGCCAGTAGTATAGGCGGGCAGGGGGCAGATACGCAGTATTTT
CDR3: CASSIGGQGADTQYF

size: NA
D: NA
J: TRBJ1-5
V: TRBV28
DNA: TGTGCCAGCAGTTTAAGGCTCGGGCACCCCCAGCATTTT
CDR3: CASSLRLGHPQHF

size: NA
D: NA
J: TRBJ2-7
V: TRBV10-2
DNA: TGCGCCAGCAGTTCCTCAGGGACTTTATCATTCAACGAGCAGTACTTC
CDR3: CASSSSGTLSFNEQYF

size: NA
D: NA
J: TRBJ1-6
V: TRBV5-1
DNA: TGCGCCAGCAGGATTGGGAATTCACCCCTCCACTTT
CDR3: CASRIGNSPLHF

size: NA
D: TRBD1
J: TRBJ2-3
V: TRBV19
DNA: TGTGCCAGTAGTTCAGCCCCGGGACAGGCCACGTATTTT
CDR3: CASSSAPGQATYF

size: NA
D: TRBD2
J: TRBJ2-3
V: TRBV9
DNA: TGTGCCAGCAGCGTTAGCGGGGGATACACAGATACGCAGTATTTT
CDR3: CASSVSGGYTDTQYF

size: NA
D: TRBD2
J: TRBJ2-3
V: TRBV29-1
DNA: TGCAGCGTTGTCGTCGCGTCAACTAGCGGGAGGGCCACAGATACGCAGTATTTT
CDR3: CSVVVASTSGRATDTQYF

size: NA
D: NA
J: TRBJ1-5
V: TRBV12-3/TRBV12-4
DNA: TGTGCCAGCAGTTTGGGGGGAGGACAGCCCCAGCATTTT
CDR3: CASSLGGGQPQHF

size: NA
D: NA
J: TRBJ2-1
V: TRBV18
DNA: TGTGCCAGCTCCCGTGGGACTTCCGGCACTGAGCAGTTCTTC
CDR3: CASSRGTSGTEQFF

size: NA
D: NA
J: TRBJ1-5
V: TRBV3-1/TRBV3-2
DNA: TGTGCCAGCAGCCAGGGGGATCAGCCCCAGCATTTT
CDR3: CASSQGDQPQHF

size: NA
D: NA
J: TRBJ2-7
V: TRBV6-2/TRBV6-3
DNA: TGTGCCAGCAGCCGGGACTACGAGCAGTACTTC
CDR3: CASSRDYEQYF

size: NA
D: NA
J: TRBJ2-5
V: TRBV25-1
DNA: TGTGCCAGCAGTGCTAGGTTTTCGGGGGGCCTGCGGGAGACCCAGTACTTC
CDR3: CASSARFSGGLRETQYF

size: few
D: NA
J: TRBJ1-1
V: TRBV30
DNA: TGTGCCTGGAGGATCGGAGGTCTAGCTTTCTTT
CDR3: CAWRIGGLAFF

size: few
D: NA
J: TRBJ2-7
V: TRBV14
DNA: TGTGCCAGCAGCCAAGTCCGCTACCCTAGGGGGAAGCAGTACTTC
CDR3: CASSQVRYPRGKQYF

size: NA
D: NA
J: TRBJ1-1
V: TRBV7-9
DNA: TGTGCCAGCAGCCCAGGACTTGCTGAAGCTTTCTTT
CDR3: CASSPGLAEAFF

size: NA
D: NA
J: TRBJ2-5
V: TRBV6-2/TRBV6-3
DNA: TGTGCCAGCAGTCTCCCCTCGACGGAGACCCAGTACTTC
CDR3: CASSLPSTETQYF

size: NA
D: TRBD2
J: TRBJ2-5
V: TRBV7-9
DNA: TGTGCCGGTAGCGGGGGGGCACAAGAGACCCAGTACTTC
CDR3: CAGSGGAQETQYF

size: NA
D: NA
J: TRBJ1-2
V: TRBV28
DNA: TGTGCCAGCAGAGCTACAGGCATCCTATCCTATGGCTACACCTTC
CDR3: CASRATGILSYGYTF

size: NA
D: NA
J: TRBJ2-3
V: TRBV29-1
DNA: TGCAGCGTTGAGCAGCTTCTGCTCTCCACAAATACGCAGTATTTT
CDR3: CSVEQLLLSTNTQYF

size: NA
D: NA
J: TRBJ1-2
V: TRBV28
DNA: TGTGCCAGCAGTTTACTGGACGGTGGCTATGGCTACACCTTC
CDR3: CASSLLDGGYGYTF

size: NA
D: NA
J: TRBJ1-6
V: TRBV14
DNA: TGTGCCAGCAGCCGCAGGGGAGCTTCACCCCTCCACTTT
CDR3: CASSRRGASPLHF

size: NA
D: NA
J: TRBJ2-1
V: TRBV20-1
DNA: TGCAGTGCCGCCCCGACCGGTGAGCAGTTCTTC
CDR3: CSAAPTGEQFF

size: NA
D: TRBD1
J: TRBJ2-2
V: TRBV28
DNA: TGTGCCAGCAGGGTGACAGGGGCGAACACCGGGGAGCTGTTTTTT
CDR3: CASRVTGANTGELFF

size: NA
D: NA
J: TRBJ1-1
V: TRBV28
DNA: TGTGCCAGCAGCTTTGAGGGTCGCGCCACTGAAGCTTTCTTT
CDR3: CASSFEGRATEAFF

size: NA
D: TRBD1
J: TRBJ2-1
V: TRBV30
DNA: TGTGCCTGGGCTAACCGGGACAGGGATGGCAATGAGCAGTTCTTC
CDR3: CAWANRDRDGNEQFF

size: NA
D: TRBD1
J: TRBJ2-7
V: TRBV6-5
DNA: TGTGCCAGCAGTTACTCAGGGACAGGGACGTACGAGCAGTACTTC
CDR3: CASSYSGTGTYEQYF

size: NA
D: NA
J: TRBJ1-5
V: TRBV6-9
DNA: TGTGCCAGCACGCAGTATAGCAATCAGCCCCAGCATTTT
CDR3: CASTQYSNQPQHF

size: NA
D: NA
J: TRBJ1-5
V: TRBV19
DNA: TGTGCCAGTAGTAGGGTCATTAATCAGCCCCAGCATTTT
CDR3: CASSRVINQPQHF

size: NA
D: TRBD2
J: TRBJ2-7
V: TRBV4-1
DNA: TGCGCCAGCAGCCAGCTCGAGGAATGGGACTATCTCCCTGAGCAGTACTTC
CDR3: CASSQLEEWDYLPEQYF